This T cell receptor (beta chain) is drawn from a study of radiation and T cells in renal cell carcinoma. The table came from immunoSEQ multiplex PCR; TCRdb's copy has only in-frame clones and leaves some out. The table shows around 77,000 clones, with approximately 87% occurring only once. Sample time point: blood 4 weeks post-SBRT, at nephrectomy. Treatment given: 15 Gy SBRT to primary tumor, nephrectomy 4 weeks later. Nephrectomy followed 15 Gy stereotactic body radiation by 4 weeks. Germline assignment: CDR1 SNHLY and CDR2 FYNNEI. The V gene end was trimmed by 2 bases and the J gene end by 4 bases; junction bases not matched to a gene: 6. The CDR3 extends over 17 amino acids.

Material: blood, obtained from a patient whose treatment included radiotherapy and nephrectomy. The sequence came from a woman aged 55-69 years with renal cell carcinoma. The chain links TRBV2 to TRBJ1-5; TRBD1 aligns across 12 bases. The CDR3 region is CASSELGTGGMNQPQHF. As DNA, the CDR3 is TGTGCCAGCAGTGAACTCGGGACAGGGGGCATGAATCAGCCCCAGCATTTT.